Listed below are T cell receptor beta chains from one sample, sequenced in a study of cytomegalovirus exposure and HLA in healthy donors. The method was immunoSEQ multiplex PCR; TCRdb's version includes in-frame clones alone and lacks a portion of them. Of about 160,000 clones in the sample, 55% to 70% are singletons; the top ten hold around 3%. The sample comprised PBMCs. The receptors originated from a woman aged 40 to 50 in good health and CMV-seropositive. Both conserved end residues are part of each CDR3. D genes are given only for firm matches. Clone size, where shown, is once, few, many, or a class for clones that have expanded.

v_call	j_call	clone_size	d_call	cdr3_aa	cdr3_nt
TRBV6-1	TRBJ2-7	few	-	CASSEQGGIEQYF	TGTGCCAGCAGTGAACAGGGTGGGATCGAGCAGTACTTC
TRBV7-2	TRBJ2-3	few	TRBD2	CASSLTLAVDTQYF	TGTGCCAGCAGCTTAACACTAGCGGTCGATACGCAGTATTTT
TRBV28	TRBJ1-1	-	-	CASSISVNTEAFF	TGTGCCAGCAGTATCTCAGTGAACACTGAAGCTTTCTTT
TRBV27	TRBJ2-7	-	TRBD2	CASSPWTSGRLDEQYF	TGTGCCAGCAGTCCCTGGACTAGCGGGAGATTGGACGAGCAGTACTTC
TRBV6-5	TRBJ1-6	few	-	CASSYQGNYNSPLHF	TGTGCCAGCAGTTATCAGGGGAACTATAATTCACCCCTCCACTTT
TRBV4-1	TRBJ1-5	-	-	CASSQAPTGSSNQPQHF	TGCGCCAGCAGCCAGGCGCCAACAGGGAGTAGCAATCAGCCCCAGCATTTT
TRBV18	TRBJ2-3	-	TRBD1	CASSPGLTGGAFGDTQYF	TGTGCCAGCTCACCGGGACTTACAGGGGGCGCTTTCGGAGATACGCAGTATTTT
TRBV6-1	TRBJ2-7	-	TRBD1	CASTPPGTGRYEQYF	TGTGCCAGCACCCCTCCAGGGACAGGGAGGTACGAGCAGTACTTC
TRBV21-1	TRBJ1-5	few	-	CASSKVFRGPSNQPQHF	TGTGCCAGCAGCAAAGTGTTTAGGGGCCCTAGCAATCAGCCCCAGCATTTT
TRBV5-1	TRBJ2-1	-	TRBD2	CASSWTSAGSYNEQFF	TGCGCCAGCAGCTGGACTAGCGCGGGGTCCTACAATGAGCAGTTCTTC
TRBV15	TRBJ2-3	-	-	CATSRGPVTRDTQYF	TGTGCCACCAGCAGAGGCCCCGTGACTAGAGATACGCAGTATTTT
TRBV29-1	TRBJ2-7	few	-	CSVGGLYEQYF	TGCAGCGTTGGGGGGCTCTACGAGCAGTACTTC
TRBV15	TRBJ1-6	once	-	CATSRDLSSYNSPLHF	TGTGCCACCAGCAGGGACTTAAGTTCCTATAATTCACCCCTCCACTTT
TRBV5-4	TRBJ2-7	-	TRBD2	CASSFSGRALYEQYF	TGTGCCAGCAGCTTCAGTGGGAGGGCGCTCTACGAGCAGTACTTC
TRBV2	TRBJ1-1	-	TRBD1	CASSRDSPNTEAFF	TGTGCCAGCAGCCGGGACAGCCCGAACACTGAAGCTTTCTTT
TRBV29-1	TRBJ2-1	few	TRBD2	CSVSTSGGMRNEQFF	TGCAGCGTTTCGACTAGCGGGGGGATGCGTAATGAGCAGTTCTTC
TRBV28	TRBJ1-2	-	TRBD1	CASSFEGGNYGYTF	TGTGCCAGCAGTTTTGAAGGGGGCAACTATGGCTACACCTTC
TRBV7-2	TRBJ2-7	-	-	CASSSRRGGLEQYF	TGTGCCAGCAGCTCCCGAAGGGGGGGCCTCGAGCAGTACTTC
TRBV7-9	TRBJ1-1	-	-	CASSLQQGVGTEAFF	TGTGCCAGCAGCTTACAACAGGGAGTGGGAACTGAAGCTTTCTTT
TRBV5-1	TRBJ1-1	-	-	CASSFNSGAPFTEAFF	TGCGCCAGCAGCTTCAACTCGGGAGCCCCCTTCACTGAAGCTTTCTTT
TRBV9	TRBJ2-5	once	TRBD2	CASSALQLAGGGETQYF	TGTGCCAGCAGCGCTCTACAACTAGCGGGGGGGGGAGAGACCCAGTACTTC
TRBV18	TRBJ2-6	-	-	CASSPPEATSSGANVLTF	TGTGCCAGCTCACCACCGGAAGCGACCAGCTCTGGGGCCAACGTCCTGACTTTC
TRBV2	TRBJ1-1	-	-	CASKTGDGLKAFF	TGTGCCAGCAAGACGGGGGACGGCCTTAAAGCTTTCTTT
TRBV5-6	TRBJ2-7	few	-	CASSYTGTASYEQYF	TGTGCCAGCAGCTATACAGGGACCGCCTCCTACGAGCAGTACTTC
TRBV28	TRBJ2-2	-	-	CASSPPSPGHMTGELFF	TGTGCCAGCAGTCCGCCATCCCCGGGACACATGACCGGGGAGCTGTTTTTT
TRBV29-1	TRBJ2-4	-	TRBD1	CSVGTGGNIQYF	TGCAGCGTTGGGACAGGGGGAAACATTCAGTACTTC
TRBV29-1	TRBJ2-7	few	TRBD1	CSVRTGGTYEQYF	TGCAGCGTTAGGACAGGGGGGACCTACGAGCAGTACTTC
TRBV7-2	TRBJ1-1	-	TRBD1	CASSWGQGAEAFF	TGTGCCAGCAGCTGGGGACAGGGAGCTGAAGCTTTCTTT
TRBV7-2	TRBJ2-3	-	TRBD2	CASGGTSYTQYF	TGTGCCAGCGGAGGGACTAGCTATACGCAGTATTTT
TRBV2	TRBJ2-3	-	-	CASSEHWARAGPTDTQYF	TGTGCCAGCAGTGAACATTGGGCCCGGGCGGGACCCACAGATACGCAGTATTTT
TRBV9	TRBJ1-3	-	TRBD1	CASSVLGTGRGAGNTIYF	TGTGCCAGCAGCGTACTAGGGACAGGGAGAGGGGCTGGAAACACCATATATTTT
TRBV11-3	TRBJ2-2	-	TRBD1	CASSPTGITNTGELFF	TGTGCCAGCAGTCCGACAGGGATTACGAACACCGGGGAGCTGTTTTTT
TRBV7-3	TRBJ2-2	-	TRBD2	CASSLIAGGSTGELFF	TGTGCCAGCAGCTTAATTGCGGGAGGCAGCACCGGGGAGCTGTTTTTT
TRBV18	TRBJ2-5	-	-	CASSPDYQETQYF	TGTGCCAGCTCACCAGACTACCAAGAGACCCAGTACTTC
TRBV2	TRBJ1-5	-	TRBD1	CASSKGTDQPQHF	TGTGCCAGCAGCAAGGGGACAGATCAGCCCCAGCATTTT
TRBV6-1	TRBJ2-3	-	TRBD1	CASSEVDRVGQYF	TGTGCCAGCAGTGAAGTTGACAGGGTTGGGCAGTATTTT
TRBV9	TRBJ1-2	once	TRBD1	CASRAFYQGEGYTF	TGTGCCAGCAGAGCATTCTACCAGGGGGAAGGCTACACCTTC
TRBV19	TRBJ1-5	-	-	CASSSAGNQPQHF	TGTGCCAGTAGTTCCGCGGGGAATCAGCCCCAGCATTTT
TRBV2	TRBJ2-1	once	TRBD2	CASSLGTSIHEQFF	TGTGCCAGCAGTTTAGGGACTAGCATCCATGAGCAGTTCTTC
TRBV5-1	TRBJ1-1	few	-	CASSSPSYRLRSTEAFF	TGCGCCAGCAGCTCACCCTCCTATAGGTTAAGGAGCACTGAAGCTTTCTTT
TRBV5-4	TRBJ2-1	few	-	CASSRGASAGFYNEQFF	TGTGCCAGCAGCCGAGGGGCTAGCGCGGGGTTTTACAATGAGCAGTTCTTC
TRBV10-3	TRBJ2-2	-	-	CAISRTDTGELFF	TGTGCCATCAGCCGGACTGACACCGGGGAGCTGTTTTTT
TRBV28	TRBJ2-1	-	-	CASSFDSGDNEQFF	TGTGCCAGCAGTTTCGACTCCGGAGACAATGAGCAGTTCTTC
TRBV28	TRBJ1-1	-	-	CASSFVQMNTEAFF	TGTGCCAGCAGTTTCGTTCAGATGAACACTGAAGCTTTCTTT
TRBV7-2	TRBJ1-2	-	TRBD1	CASSRDRIGGYTF	TGTGCCAGCAGCCGGGACAGGATAGGTGGCTACACCTTC
TRBV5-5	TRBJ2-7	once	TRBD1	CASSLLTGTGREQYF	TGTGCCAGCAGCTTGCTTACCGGGACAGGGAGGGAGCAGTACTTC
TRBV5-1	TRBJ2-7	few	TRBD2	CASSLDGGGSYEQYF	TGCGCCAGCAGCTTGGACGGCGGGGGGTCCTACGAGCAGTACTTC
TRBV29-1	TRBJ2-3	-	-	CSVEAGEGTDTQYF	TGCAGCGTTGAGGCAGGGGAAGGTACAGATACGCAGTATTTT
TRBV18	TRBJ2-1	-	TRBD2	CASSPPSRGDNEQFF	TGTGCCAGCTCACCACCTTCGCGGGGGGACAATGAGCAGTTCTTC
TRBV11-3	TRBJ2-7	-	-	CASSVGGGHEQYF	TGTGCCAGCAGCGTTGGGGGGGGCCACGAGCAGTACTTC
TRBV6-5	TRBJ1-3	once	-	CASSREVGNTIYF	TGTGCCAGCAGTAGAGAAGTAGGAAACACCATATATTTT
TRBV6-9	TRBJ1-6	-	TRBD1	CASSSSGTGAPGEAPLHF	TGTGCCAGCAGTTCCTCCGGGACAGGGGCCCCAGGGGAGGCACCCCTCCACTTT
TRBV18	TRBJ2-3	-	-	CASSPPRAGPTDTQYF	TGTGCCAGCTCACCACCGAGGGCGGGACCCACAGATACGCAGTATTTT